Listed below are T cell receptor beta chains from one sample, sequenced in a study of technical replicates of blood from several donors. Produced via immunoSEQ multiplex PCR; TCRdb's table is partial and in-frame only. The sample has roughly 80,000 clones, approximately 91% seen once. The sample was T cells isolated from PBMCs. The origin of the receptors is a human donor in good health. The CDR3 runs from the conserved cysteine through the conserved F or W. Each record gives: clone size, J gene, V gene, D gene, CDR3 DNA, CDR3 protein. A D gene is named only where the DNA matches it firmly. The size entry is marked missing in some rows and otherwise reads once, few, many or a size class.

once TRBJ2-1 TRBV30 TRBD2 TGTGCCTGGAGTGGAGGGAGGGCCATCAGTGAGCAGTTCTTC CAWSGGRAISEQFF
. TRBJ1-4 TRBV7-8 . TGTGCCAGCAGCTTAGAGGCAGGGAGGATGGCAACTAATGAAAAACTGTTTTTT CASSLEAGRMATNEKLFF
. TRBJ2-2 TRBV7-3 TRBD2 TGTGCCAGCAGCCCCCCGGAGGGAGGGCCAAGCGGAACCGGGGAGCTGTTTTTT CASSPPEGGPSGTGELFF
once TRBJ2-7 TRBV28 TRBD1 TGTGCCAGCACCGGGACAGGCCTAACCTACGAGCAGTACTTC CASTGTGLTYEQYF
. TRBJ2-5 TRBV5-1 TRBD2 TGCGCCAGCACCTTACTAGCGGGAGTGAGTGGTGAGACCCAGTACTTC CASTLLAGVSGETQYF
. TRBJ2-7 TRBV13 . TGTGCCAGCAGCTTAGCGGGACTTACCTACGAGCAGTACTTC CASSLAGLTYEQYF
. TRBJ1-2 TRBV27 . TGTGCCAGCAGTTTAAACAGGGCCTACTATGGCTACACCTTC CASSLNRAYYGYTF
. TRBJ2-7 TRBV16 . TGTGCCAGCAGCCAATCTCTAGTTTCAGACGAGCAGTACTTC CASSQSLVSDEQYF
. TRBJ1-3 TRBV14 . TGTGCCAGCAGCCCACAATTGCATCGATCTGGAAACACCATATATTTT CASSPQLHRSGNTIYF
. TRBJ1-1 TRBV11-3 . TGTGCCAGCAGCTTAGGTCCGACAGTGAACACTGAAGCTTTCTTT CASSLGPTVNTEAFF
. TRBJ1-1 TRBV19 . TGTGCCAGTACTCATACCGGGTCAAAAGCTTTCTTT CASTHTGSKAFF
. TRBJ2-7 TRBV19 TRBD2 TGTGCCAGTAGTATTACTAGCGGGGTTTACGAGCAGTACTTC CASSITSGVYEQYF
. TRBJ1-1 TRBV23-1 . TGCGCCAGCAGTCAAAAGAGCACTGAAGCTTTCTTT CASSQKSTEAFF
. TRBJ2-7 TRBV13 TRBD2 TGTGCCAGCAGCCAACTAGCGGGAGGGCCTAGCGAGCAGTACTTC CASSQLAGGPSEQYF
. TRBJ2-5 TRBV5-8 TRBD2 TGTGCCAGCAGCGTAGCGGGAGGGTTTGGGGAGACCCAGTACTTC CASSVAGGFGETQYF
. TRBJ1-2 TRBV6-4 . TGTGCCAGCATCCTAAGTATATGTAGCTATGGCTACACCTTC CASILSICSYGYTF
once TRBJ2-7 TRBV27 . TGTGCCAGCAGCCCGGGAAGCAGCTACGAGCAGTACTTC CASSPGSSYEQYF
. TRBJ1-2 TRBV4-2 TRBD1 TGTGCCAGCAGCCAAGACGAGACAGGGTATGGCTACACCTTC CASSQDETGYGYTF
. TRBJ2-3 TRBV7-2 . TGTGCCAGCAGCCTCAGCACAGATACGCAGTATTTT CASSLSTDTQYF
. TRBJ2-7 TRBV6-6 TRBD1 TGTGCCAGCAGTTACGCCTTTGGGACAGCCTACGAGCAGTACTTC CASSYAFGTAYEQYF
. TRBJ2-1 TRBV13 . TGTGCCAGCAGCTTAAGGCCTCGGGATGAGCAGTTCTTC CASSLRPRDEQFF
. TRBJ2-2 TRBV27 . TGTGCCAGCACCTTAGGTCCGGGGGCGAACACCGGGGAGCTGTTTTTT CASTLGPGANTGELFF
. TRBJ2-1 TRBV7-3 TRBD2 TGTGCCAGCAGCCTCCTGGGGGGGGAGCAGTTCTTC CASSLLGGEQFF
. TRBJ2-1 TRBV11-2 . TGTGCCAGCAGCCCTAACGGCAGGGTTGAGCAGTTCTTC CASSPNGRVEQFF
. TRBJ2-7 TRBV11-2 TRBD2 TGTGCCAGCAGCTTTACCGGGACTAGCTCTGACGAGCAGTACTTC CASSFTGTSSDEQYF
. TRBJ2-7 TRBV28 TRBD2 TGTGCCAGCAGTTTTTCTTTCACTAGCGGGAGTCTAGGTGAGCAGTACTTC CASSFSFTSGSLGEQYF
. TRBJ2-5 TRBV5-6 . TGTGCCAGCAGCCTCGGGTACGGGGCCCAGTACTTC CASSLGYGAQYF
. TRBJ2-7 TRBV28 TRBD2 TGTGCCAGCACGATAGCGGGAGGGACCTACGAGCAGTACTTC CASTIAGGTYEQYF
. TRBJ1-1 TRBV5-4 . TGTGCCAGCAGCTTGGCGGAGGACACTGAAGCTTTCTTT CASSLAEDTEAFF
. TRBJ1-2 TRBV29-1 . TGCAGCGTCAGCGGCGGTAACTATGGCTACACCTTC CSVSGGNYGYTF
. TRBJ2-1 TRBV27 TRBD2 TGTGCCAGCAGGCTAGCGGGAAACAATGAGCAGTTCTTC CASRLAGNNEQFF
. TRBJ1-2 TRBV28 . TGTGCCAGCAGAACCCGACATACAGACCTTCGGTATGGCTACACCTTC CASRTRHTDLRYGYTF
. TRBJ2-7 TRBV13 . TGTGCCAGCAGCCTGGGGGGAGGGGGCTACGAGCAGTACTTC CASSLGGGGYEQYF
. TRBJ1-2 TRBV6-1 . TGTGCCAGCAACGATGTAGACTATGGCTACACCTTC CASNDVDYGYTF
. TRBJ2-5 TRBV29-1 TRBD2 TGCAGCACTAAAGCGGGAGTATTCCAAGAGACCCAGTACTTC CSTKAGVFQETQYF
. TRBJ2-1 TRBV9 . TGTGCCAGCAGCGCCTCTTTTGCGGGGTCAGCTAAAAGGGACAATGAGCAGTTCTTC CASSASFAGSAKRDNEQFF
. TRBJ1-1 TRBV7-2 . TGTGCCAGCAGCTCCAGGGTTATTAACACTGAAGCTTTCTTT CASSSRVINTEAFF
. TRBJ1-2 TRBV10-1 . TGCGCCAGCAGTGAGTCGGAGGCCTATGGCTACACCTTC CASSESEAYGYTF
once TRBJ2-7 TRBV11-3 TRBD2 TGTGCCAGCAGGACCGGGGAGGGGTACGAGCAGTACTTC CASRTGEGYEQYF
. TRBJ1-1 TRBV7-3 . TGTGCCAGCAGCTTAGGAGGAGGGTATGTGGTGAACACTGAAGCTTTCTTT CASSLGGGYVVNTEAFF